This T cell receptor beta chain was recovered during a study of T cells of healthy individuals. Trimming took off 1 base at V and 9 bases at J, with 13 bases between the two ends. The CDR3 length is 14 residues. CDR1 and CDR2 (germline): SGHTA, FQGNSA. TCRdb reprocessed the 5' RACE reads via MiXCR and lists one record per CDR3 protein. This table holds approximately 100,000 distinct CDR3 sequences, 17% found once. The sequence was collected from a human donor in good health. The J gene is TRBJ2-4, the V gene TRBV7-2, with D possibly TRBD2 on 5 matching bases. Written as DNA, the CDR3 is TGTGCCAGCAGCTTAGATGCGGGTCGGAGCATTCAGTACTTC. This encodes CASSLDAGRSIQYF.